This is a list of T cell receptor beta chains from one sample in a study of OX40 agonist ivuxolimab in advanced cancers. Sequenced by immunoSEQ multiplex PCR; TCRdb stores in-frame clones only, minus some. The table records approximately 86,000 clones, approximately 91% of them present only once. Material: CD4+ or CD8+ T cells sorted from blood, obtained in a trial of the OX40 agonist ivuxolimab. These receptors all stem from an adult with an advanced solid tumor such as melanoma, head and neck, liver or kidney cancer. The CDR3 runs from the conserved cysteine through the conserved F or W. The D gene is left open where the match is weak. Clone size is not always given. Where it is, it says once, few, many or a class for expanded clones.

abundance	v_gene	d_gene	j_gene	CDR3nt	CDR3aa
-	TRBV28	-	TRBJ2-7	TGTGCCAGCAGTTTAGGTGGACTGGTGTTATACGAGCAGTACTTC	CASSLGGLVLYEQYF
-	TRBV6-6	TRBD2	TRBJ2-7	TGTGCCAGCAGTTATCTCCGGACTAGCGGGAGGAACGAGCAGTACTTC	CASSYLRTSGRNEQYF
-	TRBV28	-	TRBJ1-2	TGTGCCAGCAGTTTTCCTGACAGTCCTGGCTACACCTTC	CASSFPDSPGYTF
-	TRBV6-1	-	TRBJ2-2	TGTGCCAGCAATATGGGGCGCGTCACCGGGGAGCTGTTTTTT	CASNMGRVTGELFF
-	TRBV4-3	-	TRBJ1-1	TGCGCCAGCAGCCGTTCCGTAGCCATGAACACTGAAGCTTTCTTT	CASSRSVAMNTEAFF
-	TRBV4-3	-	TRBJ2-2	TGCGCCAGCAGCCAAGGGCCACAGCGTGCCACCGGGGAGCTGTTTTTT	CASSQGPQRATGELFF
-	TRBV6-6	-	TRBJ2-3	TGTGCCAGCAGCCTCGACAGACGCCCCACAGATACGCAGTATTTT	CASSLDRRPTDTQYF
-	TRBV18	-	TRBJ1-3	TGTGCCAGCTCATCACCGGGACAAGGGAAGAACACCATATATTTT	CASSSPGQGKNTIYF
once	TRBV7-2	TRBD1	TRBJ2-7	TGTGCCAGCAGCTTAGCCCTCGGGACAGGGATCTACGAGCAGTACTTC	CASSLALGTGIYEQYF
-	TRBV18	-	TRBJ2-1	TGTGCCAGCTCAGCGGGGTTAGCGATCAATGAGCAGTTCTTC	CASSAGLAINEQFF
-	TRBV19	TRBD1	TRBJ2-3	TGTGCCAGTAAAATGATGGCGGGACAGGGACTCACAGATACGCAGTATTTT	CASKMMAGQGLTDTQYF
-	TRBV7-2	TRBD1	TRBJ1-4	TGTGCCAGCAGCTCCCAACAGGGGGCGTTTGAAAAACTGTTTTTT	CASSSQQGAFEKLFF
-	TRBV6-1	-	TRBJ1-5	TGTGCCAGCAGTGAAGCGAGGGGAGGGAGGCAGCCCCAGCATTTT	CASSEARGGRQPQHF
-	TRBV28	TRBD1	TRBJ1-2	TGTGCCAGCAGTGGCGGGACAGGTCTTATCTATGGCTACACCTTC	CASSGGTGLIYGYTF
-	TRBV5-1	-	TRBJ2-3	TGCGCCAGCAGCTCCAGCGGAGGCGGCACAGATACGCAGTATTTT	CASSSSGGGTDTQYF
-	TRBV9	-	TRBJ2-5	TGTGCCAGCAGCGCCATGGGACGGGATGAAGAGACCCAGTACTTC	CASSAMGRDEETQYF
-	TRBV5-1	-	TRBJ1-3	TGCGCCAGCAGCTTGGTAGGCCAGGGCCCCTCTGGAAACACCATATATTTT	CASSLVGQGPSGNTIYF
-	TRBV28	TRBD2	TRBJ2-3	TGTGCCAGCAGGACTAGCGCTTGGGATACGCAGTATTTT	CASRTSAWDTQYF
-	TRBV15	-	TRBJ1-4	TGTGCCACCAGCAGGGCTGACGCAACTAATGAAAAACTGTTTTTT	CATSRADATNEKLFF
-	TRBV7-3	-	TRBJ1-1	TGTGCCAGCAGCTCTTTCATCAACACTGAAGCTTTCTTT	CASSSFINTEAFF
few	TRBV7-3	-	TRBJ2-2	TGTGCCAGCAGCTTAATCCGGGCGGAGCTGTTTTTT	CASSLIRAELFF
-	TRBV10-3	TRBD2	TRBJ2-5	TGTGCCATCAGTATAGCGGGAGATGGTGAGACCCAGTACTTC	CAISIAGDGETQYF
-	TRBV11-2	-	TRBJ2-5	TGTGCCAGCAGCTTAGTGGCGGAGACCCAGTACTTC	CASSLVAETQYF
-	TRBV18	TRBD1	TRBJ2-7	TGTGCCAGCTCACCATCTTTCGGGACAGACTACGAGCAGTACTTC	CASSPSFGTDYEQYF
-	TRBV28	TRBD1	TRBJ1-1	TGTGCCAGCAGCCCTCCGACAGGGGGCGGCACTGAAGCTTTCTTT	CASSPPTGGGTEAFF
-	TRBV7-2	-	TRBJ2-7	TGTGCCAGCAGCTTAATGAGGGGGGCCGAGCAGTACTTC	CASSLMRGAEQYF
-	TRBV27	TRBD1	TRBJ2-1	TGTGCCAGCAGTTTATCGTGGACAGGGGGTAATGAGCAGTTCTTC	CASSLSWTGGNEQFF
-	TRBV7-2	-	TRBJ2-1	TGTGCCAGCAGCTTAGGGGGGGCTTCTTACAATGAGCAGTTCTTC	CASSLGGASYNEQFF
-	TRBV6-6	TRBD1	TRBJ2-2	TGTGCCAGCAGTTACCGGGGACAGGGGCTAACCGGGGAGCTGTTTTTT	CASSYRGQGLTGELFF
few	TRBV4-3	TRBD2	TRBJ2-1	TGCGCCAGCAGCCACGGGACTAGCGGGAGGGCGAGCAATGAGCAGTTCTTC	CASSHGTSGRASNEQFF
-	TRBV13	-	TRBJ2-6	TGTGCCAGCAGCCCCCGGGTCGGCACTCGATCTGGGGCCAACGTCCTGACTTTC	CASSPRVGTRSGANVLTF
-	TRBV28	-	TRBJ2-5	TGTGCCAGCAGTCCGGGGCAAGAGACCCAGTACTTC	CASSPGQETQYF
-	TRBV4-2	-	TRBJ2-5	TGTGCCAGCAGCCACCGAAGGGAAGAGACCCAGTACTTC	CASSHRREETQYF